The 14 T cell receptor beta chains presented below share a single source sample, sequenced in a study of identifying expanded T cells in peripheral blood (dated by TCRdb to the late 2010s). The library was prepared using the immunoSEQ multiplex PCR assay. As stored in TCRdb, this immuneACCESS dataset retains in-frame rearrangements with V and J assigned. A fraction of the clones does not appear; measured against another copy, unresolved V genes explain less than half of the discrepancy, and the remainder lacks a known reason. Across this sample there are 120,000 or so clones, with approximately 84% seen only once. More than 2.5% of the sample is taken by the ten largest. Input material: blood. The receptors originated from a person aged 18 to 70 in good health.

The chain employs TRBV15 and TRBJ2-7; D tentatively fits TRBD1 or TRBD2 (5 bases each). V was cut by 1 base and J by 5 bases, with 12 bases left in between. The CDR3 spans 14 residues. Germline values: CDR1 LNHNV, CDR2 YYDKDF (reference sequence). CDR3: CATSRGGAQDEQYF. The CDR3 DNA reads as TGTGCCACCAGCAGAGGAGGGGCGCAGGACGAGCAGTACTTC.

This clone has only a few counts. The V gene is TRBV2, the J gene TRBJ2-1; 12 bases line up with TRBD2. Germline CDR1 SNHLY, CDR2 FYNNEI. This CDR3 is built from 17 residues. Trimming cost V 8 bases and J 1 base; bases outside gene matches: 9. This CDR3 reads CASGLAGGLRSYNEQFF. The CDR3 DNA reads TGTGCCAGCGGTCTAGCGGGGGGGCTTAGGTCCTACAATGAGCAGTTCTTC.

The J gene is TRBJ2-5, the V gene TRBV10-3, with TRBD2 as a possible D gene (5 bases). V lost 2 bases to trimming and J lost 5 bases, with 15 bases between them. CDR3 length: 15 residues. CDR1 and CDR2 (germline): ENHRY, SYGVKD. The CDR3 bases are TGTGCCATCAGTGAGGCCGGACTCCGATCTGAGACCCAGTACTTC. It yields the protein CAISEAGLRSETQYF.

V usage is TRBV14 and J usage is TRBJ1-3, with TRBD1 matching over 7 bases. CDR1 and CDR2 (germline): SGHDN, FVKESK. After removal of 3 bases from V and 4 bases from J, the junction contained 6 bases not matched to a gene. The CDR3 contains 15 residues. The CDR3 coding sequence is TGTGCCAGCAGCCACGCCGGGACAGCCGGAAACACCATATATTTT. It specifies CASSHAGTAGNTIYF.

The V call is TRBV2, the J call TRBJ2-7; possible D gene TRBD1, 6 bases. The CDR3 is 17 residues long. The germline V and J ends were trimmed by 2 bases and 6 bases, with 23 bases remaining between them. CDR1 and CDR2 (germline): SNHLY, FYNNEI. The DNA of the CDR3 is TGTGCCAGCAGTGAAATTATTTCGACAGGACATCGGGGCGAGCAGTACTTC. It codes for CASSEIISTGHRGEQYF. The variable domain in full, completed from reference TRBV2 and TRBJ2-7, reads EPEVTQTPSHQVTQMGQEVILRCVPISNHLYFYWYRQILGQKVEFLVSFYNNEISEKSEIFDDQFSVERPDGSNFTLKIRSTKLEDSAMYFCASSEIISTGHRGEQYFGPGTRLTVT.

The genes are TRBV6-6 and TRBJ2-7; D may be TRBD2 (7 bases). The germline V gene encodes CDR1 MNHNY and CDR2 SVGAGI (reference sequence). The CDR3 has 14 residues. V lost 3 bases to trimming and J lost 5 bases, with 14 bases between them. CDR3 bases: TGTGCCAGCAGTTATTGGCGGGGGCCCGACGAGCAGTACTTC. Residues: CASSYWRGPDEQYF.

The chain joins TRBV10-2 to TRBJ2-3; 8 bases map to TRBD2. The V gene's germline CDR1 is WSHSY and CDR2 SAAADI. This CDR3 region has 13 residues. V shed 10 bases and J 5 bases; nucleotides not matched to a gene: 8. The DNA for the CDR3 is TGCGCCACCCGGGGGGGCAACCTAGATACGCAGTATTTT. Its translation is CATRGGNLDTQYF.

The gene calls are TRBV5-6 and TRBJ1-6, with D possibly matching TRBD1 (6 bases). Germline-derived CDR1 and CDR2 are SGHDT and YYEEEE. The CDR3 consists of 15 residues. Trimming took 0 bases from V and 10 from J, leaving 14 bases between them. In nucleotides, the CDR3 is TGTGCCAGCAGCTTGGGGGGGCGCTTCCCCTCACCCCTCCACTTT. Amino acid sequence: CASSLGGRFPSPLHF.

The rearrangement links TRBV14 to TRBJ2-3, with TRBD2 matching 9 bases. The CDR3 loop spans 16 amino acids. The ends lost 1 base at V and 3 bases at J; junction bases unmatched: 5. Germline V gene lookup returns CDR1 SGHDN and CDR2 FVKESK. The CDR3 coding sequence is TGTGCCAGCAGCCAAGGGCGGGGGGGCAAGACAGATACGCAGTATTTT. It translates to CASSQGRGGKTDTQYF.

Regarding this clone: Other DNA sequences of this sample code for an identical CDR3. This chain uses TRBV30 with TRBJ2-7, with TRBD2 as a possible D gene (5 bases). CDR1 is GTSNPN, CDR2 SVGIG, per germline (reference sequence). CDR3 length: 12 amino acids. Trimming stripped 0 bases from V and 3 bases from J, with 6 bases between. The CDR3 reads CAWSVRGYEQYF. The CDR3 bases are TGTGCCTGGAGTGTACGGGGCTACGAGCAGTACTTC.

V and J are TRBV20-1 and TRBJ2-7, with no clear D. The CDR3 contains 11 residues. Trimming left V 4 bases short and J 6 bases short, with 10 bases between. Germline V gene data show CDR1 as DFQATT and CDR2 as SNEGSKA (reference sequence). Here the CDR3 DNA reads TGCAGTGCTATCCACACTCGCGAGCAGTACTTC. This encodes CSAIHTREQYF.

CDR3 in DNA: TGTGCCAGCAGCTTAACCGCCAGCTCCTACGAGCAGTACTTC. Its translation: CASSLTASSYEQYF. The chain employs TRBV13 and TRBJ2-7; unclear D gene. Per the germline V gene, CDR1 is PRHDT and CDR2 is FYEKMQ (reference sequence). V was pared by 2 bases and J by 0 bases, with 8 bases between. This CDR3 comprises 14 residues. Together with reference TRBV13 and TRBJ2-7, the CDR3 gives the full variable domain: AAGVIQSPRHLIKEKRETATLKCYPIPRHDTVYWYQQGPGQDPQFLISFYEKMQSDKGSIPDRFSAQQFSDYHSELNMSSLELGDSALYFCASSLTASSYEQYFGPGTRLTVT.

The chain's CDR3 is CATSRDTWGQPQHF. In nucleotides, the CDR3 is TGTGCCACCAGCAGAGACACATGGGGCCAGCCCCAGCATTTT. The chain has TRBV15 and TRBJ1-5, with D possibly TRBD1 on 5 matching bases. There are 14 residues in the CDR3. V was cut by 0 bases and J by 7 bases, with 10 bases left in between. CDR1 is LNHNV and CDR2 is YYDKDF in the germline V gene (reference sequence).

CDR3 sequence: CASSSEGTTDTQYF. Here the CDR3 DNA reads TGTGCCAGCAGCTCCGAGGGGACCACAGATACGCAGTATTTT. V is TRBV11-2 and J is TRBJ2-3, with D perhaps matching TRBD1 or TRBD2 (5 bases each). Germline CDR1 reads SGHAT; CDR2 reads FQNNGV. The CDR3 extends over 14 amino acids. V lost 4 bases, J lost 2 bases, and 10 bases lay in between.